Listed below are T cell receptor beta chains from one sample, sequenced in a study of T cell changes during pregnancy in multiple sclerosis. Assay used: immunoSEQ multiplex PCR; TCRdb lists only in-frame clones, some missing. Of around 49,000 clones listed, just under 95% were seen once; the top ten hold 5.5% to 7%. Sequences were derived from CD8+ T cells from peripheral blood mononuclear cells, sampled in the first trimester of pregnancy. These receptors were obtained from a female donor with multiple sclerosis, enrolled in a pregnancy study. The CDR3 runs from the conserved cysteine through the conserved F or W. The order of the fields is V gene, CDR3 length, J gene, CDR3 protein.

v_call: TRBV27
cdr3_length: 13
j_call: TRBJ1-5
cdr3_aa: CASSPLRNQPQHF

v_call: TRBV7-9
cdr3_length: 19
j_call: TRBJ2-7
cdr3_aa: CASSVAYGQGDPPSYEQYF

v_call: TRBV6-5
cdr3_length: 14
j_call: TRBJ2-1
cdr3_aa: CASSLVGGYNEQFF

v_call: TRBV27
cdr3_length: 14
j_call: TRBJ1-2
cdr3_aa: CASSDTLGQYGYTF

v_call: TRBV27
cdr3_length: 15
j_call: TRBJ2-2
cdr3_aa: CASRIAGGRRGELFF

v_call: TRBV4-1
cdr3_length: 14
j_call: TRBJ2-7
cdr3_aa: CASSQDSGQHEQYF

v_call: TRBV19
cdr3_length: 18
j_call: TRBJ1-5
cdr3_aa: CASSIRRGYGKSNQPQHF

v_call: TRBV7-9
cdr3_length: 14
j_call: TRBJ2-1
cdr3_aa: CASSFVGQGNEQFF

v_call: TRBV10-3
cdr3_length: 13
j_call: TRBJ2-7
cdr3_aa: CAITREDSYEQYF

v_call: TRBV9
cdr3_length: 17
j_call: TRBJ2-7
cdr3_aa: CASSVDTPSGSFYEQYF

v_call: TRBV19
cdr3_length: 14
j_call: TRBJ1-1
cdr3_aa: CASTTGAMNTEAFF

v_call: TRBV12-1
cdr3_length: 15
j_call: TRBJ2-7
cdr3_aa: CASSVGTSPTYEQYF

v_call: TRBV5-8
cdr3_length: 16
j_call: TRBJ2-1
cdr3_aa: CASSFRDISSYNEQFF

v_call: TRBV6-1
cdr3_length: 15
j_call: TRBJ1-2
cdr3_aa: CASSEGLRANYGYTF

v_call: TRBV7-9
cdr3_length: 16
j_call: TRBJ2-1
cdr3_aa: CASSLEGWSSYNEQFF

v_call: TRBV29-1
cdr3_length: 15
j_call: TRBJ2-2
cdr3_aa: CSVEDGTVNTGELFF

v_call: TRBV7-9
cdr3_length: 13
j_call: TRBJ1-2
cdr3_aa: CASSERDRLGYTF

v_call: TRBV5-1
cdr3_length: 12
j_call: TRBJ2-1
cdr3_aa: CASTGEYNEQFF

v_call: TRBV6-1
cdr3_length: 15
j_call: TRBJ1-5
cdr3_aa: CASSEEAGSGQPQHF

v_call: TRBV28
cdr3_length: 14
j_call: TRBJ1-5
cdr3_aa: CASRAGRRNQPQHF

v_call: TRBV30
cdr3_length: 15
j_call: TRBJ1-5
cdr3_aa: CAWSRRGIPIQPQHF

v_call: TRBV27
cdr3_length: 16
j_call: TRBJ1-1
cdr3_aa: CASSFFAGTMNTEAFF

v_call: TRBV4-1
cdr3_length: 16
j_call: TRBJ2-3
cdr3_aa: CASSPTIASSTDTQYF

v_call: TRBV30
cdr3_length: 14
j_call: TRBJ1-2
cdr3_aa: CAWNSRGRNYGYTF

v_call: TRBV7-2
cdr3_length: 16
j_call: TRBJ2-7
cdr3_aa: CASSLLAGPRGYEQYF

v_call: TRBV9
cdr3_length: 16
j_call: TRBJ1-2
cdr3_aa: CASSEGDGWGRYGYTF

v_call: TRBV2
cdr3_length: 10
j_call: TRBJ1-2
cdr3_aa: CAPTSYGYTF

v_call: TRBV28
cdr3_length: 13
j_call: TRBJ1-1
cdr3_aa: CASSPIRGTEAFF

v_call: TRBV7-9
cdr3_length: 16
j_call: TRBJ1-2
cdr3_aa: CASSLVPGTGDYGYTF

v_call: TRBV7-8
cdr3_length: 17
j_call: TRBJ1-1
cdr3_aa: CASSLVSSVQGNTEAFF

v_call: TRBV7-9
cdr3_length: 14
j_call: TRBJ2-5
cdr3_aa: CASSLRLAEETQYF